The clone carrying this T cell receptor (beta chain) was picked up one time. Its cognate antigen is unknown. The method was immunoSEQ multiplex PCR; TCRdb's version includes in-frame clones alone and lacks a portion of them. The profile shows approximately 68,000 clones, roughly nine tenths of them singletons. The data belong to a study of OX40 agonist ivuxolimab in advanced cancers. Across the whole study: The study reported partial responses in three patients: one hepatocellular carcinoma, two cutaneous melanoma. Findings and limits, study-wide: Certain nonresponding patients likewise had low normalized T-cell clonal expansion.

Deletions cut 2 bases from V and 4 bases from J, with 11 bases between. This CDR3 region has 14 residues. The germline V gene encodes CDR1 LNHDA and CDR2 SQIVND (reference sequence). This sequence joins TRBV19 and TRBJ1-1; a weak D match, TRBD1 (6 bases). The specimen comprised CD4+ or CD8+ T cells sorted from blood, sampled in a trial of the OX40 agonist ivuxolimab. This receptor was identified in an adult with an advanced solid tumor such as melanoma, head and neck, liver or kidney cancer. The CDR3 nucleotides read TGTGCCAGTAGTATATCTGCAGGGGCCACTGAAGCTTTCTTT. This gives the protein CASSISAGATEAFF.